This T cell receptor (beta chain) was captured by sequencing in a study of control samples from healthy donors and cancer patients. V was pared by 2 bases and J by 0 bases, with 9 bases of the junction left unmatched. Germline CDR1 and CDR2: GTSNPN and SVGIG (reference sequence). This CDR3 is 17 amino acids long. TCRdb's table, derived via immunoSEQ multiplex PCR, lists solely in-frame clones and lacks some. The sample records 110,000 or so clones, around 87% being singletons. The V call is TRBV30, the J call TRBJ2-1; 8 positions agree with TRBD1. Source material: blood. The source of this sequence is a man aged 25-45 years in good health. The CDR3 loop reads CAWSNRQGPSSYNEQFF. The CDR3, as DNA: TGTGCCTGGAGTAACCGACAGGGGCCGAGCTCCTACAATGAGCAGTTCTTC.